One sample yielded the 7 T cell receptor beta chains listed below, sequenced in a study of regulatory T cells in long-lasting Graves disease. Relying on iRepertoire HTBI primers and Arm-PCR of CDR3 regions, the team built TCR beta libraries. TCRdb fed the multiplex PCR reads into MiXCR, producing one record per CDR3 protein. The table shows 650,000 to 700,000 distinct CDR3 sequences, with around 30% occurring only once. The time point denotes: persistent/refractory GD, antithyroid drugs over 5 years with positive TRAb. There was RNA extracted from PBMCs, and the TCR library was made from it. The sample in question was peripheral blood mononuclear cells (PBMCs), obtained when the disease was refractory, from a patient treated with antithyroid drugs. These receptors came from a female donor with Graves disease.

This clonotype was detected a few times. CDR3 protein: CASSQAWTSRAETQYF. The CDR3 DNA reads TGTGCCAGCAGCCAAGCGTGGACTAGTCGGGCAGAGACCCAGTACTTC. The J gene is TRBJ2-5, the V gene TRBV3-1, with 7 bases aligning to TRBD2. Germline trimming cut 1 base from V and 4 bases from J; bases unmatched to any gene: 9. The CDR3 loop spans 16 amino acids. The germline V gene has CDR1 LGHDT and CDR2 YNNKEL (reference sequence).

V gene TRBV5-1 combines with J gene TRBJ1-6, with D possibly matching TRBD1 (5 bases). V dropped 0 bases and J dropped 7 bases, with 11 bases sitting between them. The CDR3 is 15 amino acids. The germline V gene encodes CDR1 SGHRS and CDR2 YFSETQ. CDR3 nucleotide sequence: TGCGCCAGCAGCTTGGGGAGGGGTCTAAATTCACCCCTCCACTTT. It is translated as CASSLGRGLNSPLHF.

This clonotype showed up many times. This chain links TRBV2 with TRBJ1-5, with D maybe TRBD1 (6 bases). Trimming cost V 5 bases and J 1 base, with 9 bases left between them. Germline CDR1 SNHLY, CDR2 FYNNEI. CDR3 size: 14 residues. CDR3 DNA sequence: TGTGCCAGCAGTCGGACAGAGAGCAATCAGCCCCAGCATTTT. Translation: CASSRTESNQPQHF.

V is TRBV4-2 and J is TRBJ2-5; 7 bases align to TRBD2. The CDR3 has 17 residues. V was clipped by 0 bases and J by 4 bases; unmatched bases: 11. CDR1 LGHNA and CDR2 YNFKEQ come from the germline V gene. The CDR3 sequence: CASSQDQDGRMGETQYF. CDR3 sequence (DNA): TGTGCCAGCAGCCAAGATCAAGACGGGAGGATGGGAGAGACCCAGTACTTC.

In its sample, this clonotype was seen many times. This chain connects TRBV2 to TRBJ1-2; 7 positions match TRBD1. The CDR3 spans 14 residues. V shed 7 bases and J 2 bases; nucleotides not matched to a gene: 7. CDR1 and CDR2 (germline): SNHLY, FYNNEI. CDR3 in amino acids: CASNKEQGNYGYTF. The CDR3 DNA reads as TGTGCCAGCAATAAAGAACAGGGGAACTATGGCTACACCTTC.

V and J are TRBV12-3 or TRBV12-4 and TRBJ1-1; D unclear. The length of the CDR3 is 14 residues. Trimming shortened V by 6 bases and J by 4 bases, and 15 bases separated the two germline ends. The CDR3 reads CASSVDPVGTEAFF. DNA of the CDR3: TGTGCCAGCAGCGTAGACCCAGTCGGCACTGAAGCTTTCTTT.

The V call is TRBV7-9, the J call TRBJ2-4; 7 positions match TRBD1. After removal of 5 bases from V and 1 base from J, the junction contained 2 bases not matched to a gene. This CDR3 is 14 amino acids long. Germline V gives CDR1 SEHNR, CDR2 FQNEAQ (reference sequence). The CDR3 DNA sequence: TGTGCCAGCAGCAACAGGGGTGCCAAAAACATTCAGTACTTC. Amino acids: CASSNRGAKNIQYF.